A single sample gave rise to the 5 T cell receptor beta chains below, sequenced in a study of blood T cells in healthy people across ages. Primers used in a second PCR of about 6 to 11 cycles were a sample-barcoded 5' primer and a J-beta primer mix. Each CDR3 protein is one row after TCRdb ran MiXCR on the 5' RACE reads. The sample lists 1.5 million to 2 million distinct CDR3 sequences, about two fifths seen once, with 20% to 25% in the top ten. Sequenced sample: blood. The receptor set was obtained from a human donor in good health.

This clonotype turned up a few times. Compared with germline, one end of the junction differs, possibly owing to a read error. CDR3 in amino acids: CTSSQDKWGSGGFRRSDTQYF. The CDR3 coding sequence is TGCACCAGCAGCCAAGATAAATGGGGTAGCGGGGGCTTCCGGAGGTCAGATACGCAGTATTTT. This chain links TRBV4-1 with TRBJ2-3, with 9 bases identical to TRBD2. Germline CDR1 MGHRA, CDR2 YSYEKL. The CDR3 runs 21 residues.

J is TRBJ2-1 and V is TRBV7-6; D gene unclear. This CDR3 is 18 amino acids long. Germline CDR1 is SGHVS and CDR2 is FNYEAQ. The V and J ends lost 1 base and 0 bases respectively, with 16 bases between them. CDR3 coding DNA: TGTGCCAGCAGCTTAGTGAGCTGGACCCTAGGCTCCTACAATGAGCAGTTCTTC. Amino acid sequence: CASSLVSWTLGSYNEQFF.

This clonotype appeared a few times. The chain links TRBV6-2 or TRBV6-3 to TRBJ2-3; the match to TRBD2 covers 7 bases. CDR1 and CDR2 (germline): MNHEY, SVGEGT. The CDR3 runs to 15 residues. The trim removed 6 bases at V and 2 bases at J, leaving 8 bases unmatched. CDR3 protein: CASSLPTSITDTQYF. The CDR3 DNA sequence: TGTGCCAGCAGCCTACCGACTAGCATCACAGATACGCAGTATTTT.

This sequence joins TRBV27 and TRBJ1-2; TRBD1 might be the D (6 bases). The germline V gene has CDR1 MNHEY and CDR2 SMNVEV (reference sequence). V was shortened by 0 bases and J by 7 bases, with 18 bases between the two germline ends. The CDR3 totals 16 residues. The DNA for the CDR3 is TGTGCCAGCAGTTTATCGGGCTGGGTAGGGGGTCGTGGCTACACCTTC. It yields the protein CASSLSGWVGGRGYTF.

This chain connects TRBV29-1 to TRBJ2-2; D uncertain. The CDR3 totals 11 residues. Germline lookup yields CDR1 SQVTM and CDR2 ANQGSEA. Deletions cut 3 bases from V and 6 bases from J, with 5 bases between. The CDR3 nucleotides read TGCAGCGTTGATGGGTCCGGGGAGCTGTTTTTT. Amino acids: CSVDGSGELFF.